This paragraph reports one T cell receptor beta chain. V lost 4 bases, J lost 5 bases, and 29 bases stayed unmatched. The CDR3 spans 22 residues. The germline V gene has CDR1 MGHRA and CDR2 YSYEKL. The healthy adult donors were HIV-negative and reported no recent acute infections or vaccinations. Naive CD45RA+ and memory CD45RA-negative subsets were split from CD4+ cells. The sample belongs to a study of shared clonotypes between healthy human individuals. In the study overall: Three CD4 naive, three CD4 memory, two CD8 naive and one CD8 memory plate were used per donor.

Using immunoSEQ multiplex PCR, the repertoire was profiled, and TCRdb retains in-frame clones only, with some absent. The sample records hundreds of thousands of clones, 90% to 97% being singletons. The chain recombines TRBV4-1 with TRBJ1-1; 9 bases are shared with TRBD1. This sequence originates from a woman in her twenties or thirties in good health. The specimen sequenced was naive CD4+ T cells sorted from blood. The subset is: CD45RA+ positively selected. As DNA, the CDR3 is TGCGCCAGCAGCCTCAAAACTCCTAGGCCCGGACGGGGACAGGGCCGGAGGACTGAAGCTTTCTTT. Translating gives CASSLKTPRPGRGQGRRTEAFF.